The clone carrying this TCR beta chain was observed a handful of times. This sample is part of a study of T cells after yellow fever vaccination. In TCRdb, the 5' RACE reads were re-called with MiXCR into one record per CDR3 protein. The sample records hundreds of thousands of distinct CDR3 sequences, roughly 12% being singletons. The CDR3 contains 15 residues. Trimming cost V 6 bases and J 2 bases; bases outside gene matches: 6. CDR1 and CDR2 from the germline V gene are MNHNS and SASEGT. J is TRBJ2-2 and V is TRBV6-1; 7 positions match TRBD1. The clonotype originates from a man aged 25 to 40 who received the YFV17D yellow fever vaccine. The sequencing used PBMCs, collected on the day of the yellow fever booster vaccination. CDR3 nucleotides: TGTGCCAGCAGCTCGCGACAGGGTAACACCGGGGAGCTGTTTTTT. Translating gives CASSSRQGNTGELFF.